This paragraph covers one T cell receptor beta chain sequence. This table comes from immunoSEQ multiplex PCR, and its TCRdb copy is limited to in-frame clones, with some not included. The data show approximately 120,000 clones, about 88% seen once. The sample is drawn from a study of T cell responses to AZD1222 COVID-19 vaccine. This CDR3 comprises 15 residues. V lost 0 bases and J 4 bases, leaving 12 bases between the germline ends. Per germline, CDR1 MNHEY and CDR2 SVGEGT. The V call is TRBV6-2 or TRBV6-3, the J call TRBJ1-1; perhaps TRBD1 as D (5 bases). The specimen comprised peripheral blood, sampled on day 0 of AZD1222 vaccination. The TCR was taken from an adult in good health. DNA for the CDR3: TGTGCCAGCAGTTACTCGATGCGTGGGGGCACTGAAGCTTTCTTT. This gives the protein CASSYSMRGGTEAFF.